The clone carrying this T cell receptor (beta chain) was observed at least ten times. These data are taken from a study of low-dose radiotherapy and immunotherapy resistance in tumors. Turning to the study itself: Participants in Cohort 1 were administered 0.5 Gy per fraction at 2-week intervals, to a cumulative dose of 6.5 Gy. Treatment consisted of nivolumab 240 mg every two weeks and ipilimumab 1 mg/kg every six weeks, given intravenously to patients. Patients received cyclophosphamide 200 mg/m2 intravenously every two weeks, the day before radiation-immunotherapy.

First-strand cDNA used TRAV- and TRBV-specific primers, covering alpha and beta chains. PCR amplification of the TCRs was performed with Phusion for 20 to 25 PCR cycles, and it relied on a constant-region primer together with a V-primer adapter. TCRdb recomputed calls from the reads with MiXCR, one row per CDR3 protein. The repertoire includes about 84,000 distinct CDR3 sequences, around 17% of them detected once, and 1.4% to 1.5% sits in the top ten. Specified time point: after trial treatment. This sample's treatment: LDRT plus nivolumab, ipilimumab, low-dose cyclophosphamide and aspirin (RACIN trial). V was pared by 1 base and J by 8 bases, with 9 bases of the junction left unmatched. This CDR3 region has 16 residues. Germline V CDR1 and CDR2: MGHRA, YSYEKL.

The rearrangement joins TRBV4-1 to TRBJ1-2, with 11 bases identical to TRBD1. This TCR was recovered from a male donor with prostate cancer. Source: PBMCs, taken after low-dose radiotherapy plus immunotherapy. CDR3 region: CASSQGAGQGAWGYTF. Here the CDR3 DNA reads TGCGCCAGCAGCCAAGGGGCAGGACAGGGGGCGTGGGGCTACACCTTC.